The rows below give T cell receptor beta chains drawn from one sample of a study of T cells expressing NK-cell markers. With the 5' RACE reads reprocessed, TCRdb shows one record per CDR3 protein and no DNA. The sample table includes about 460,000 distinct CDR3 sequences. Sequenced: blood T cells: a sorted CD56 or NKG2C T cell subset, CD4+ or CD8+ T cells, or bulk PBMC T cells (not recorded which). The receptors originated from a woman in her fifties or sixties in good health. The CDR3 runs from the conserved cysteine through the conserved F or W.

V gene	CDR3 length	J gene	CDR3 protein
TRBV27	13	TRBJ1-2	CASSLIGKDGYTF
TRBV2	14	TRBJ2-2	CASSEQGLTGELFF
TRBV4-1	14	TRBJ2-1	CASSQPGRRNEQFF
TRBV4-1	17	TRBJ1-4	CASSHPPDGAGDEKLFF
TRBV15	14	TRBJ1-2	CATSKRDGVYGYTF
TRBV5-1	15	TRBJ2-3	CASSLGGGAQDTQYF
TRBV6-1	12	TRBJ2-3	CASEVGSSTQYF
TRBV10-3	15	TRBJ2-1	CAISAQGFVGNEQFF
TRBV11-3	13	TRBJ2-2	CASSFPPLVELFF
TRBV20-1	17	TRBJ2-6	CSAAPGLADSGANVLTF
TRBV28	18	TRBJ2-2	CASSGPGLAGSRTGELFF
TRBV29-1	11	TRBJ2-7	CSVIVNYEQYF
TRBV20-1	15	TRBJ1-1	CSARAGTKGNTEAFF
TRBV6-5	18	TRBJ2-1	CASTKGTSGESSYNEQFF
TRBV2	14	TRBJ1-5	CASSVGEDHQPQHF
TRBV4-1	16	TRBJ2-1	CASSQGAQSSYNEQFF
TRBV10-3	13	TRBJ1-1	CAISELGGSEAFF
TRBV6-6	17	TRBJ2-1	CASSSPGVAGETDEQFF
TRBV29-1	13	TRBJ2-2	CSGGQGPTGELFF
TRBV20-1	14	TRBJ2-5	CSARDLAGGETQYF
TRBV12-3/TRBV12-4	12	TRBJ2-2	CASTVGRGELFF
TRBV9	18	TRBJ2-6	CASSVEGRGFSGANVLTF